This is a list of T cell receptor beta chains from one sample in a study of T cells in Graves' hyperthyroidism and ophthalmopathy. TCRdb passed the multiplex PCR reads through MiXCR, listing each CDR3 protein once. This sample carries roughly 500,000 distinct CDR3 sequences, around 43% of them seen once, and the ten largest clones take about two fifths. Sequencing was performed on peripheral blood or thyroid tissue (not recorded which). The source is an adult woman with Graves' disease, either hyperthyroidism or ophthalmopathy (not recorded which). Both conserved end residues are part of each CDR3. A D gene is named only where the DNA matches it firmly. The size field is filled for only some rows; it gives once, few, many or a size class.

d_gene	abundance	v_gene	j_gene	CDR3nt	CDR3aa
NA	NA	TRBV7-9	TRBJ2-7	TGTGCCAGCAGCTTGGCCGGCAGGGGCTATGAACAGTACTTC	CASSLAGRGYEQYF
NA	many	TRBV15	TRBJ2-5	TGTGCCACCAGCAGAGATAAAGTCAGGGGAGAGACCCAGTACTTC	CATSRDKVRGETQYF
TRBD1	many	TRBV7-2	TRBJ2-2	TGTGCCAGCAGCTTAAATGCAGGGGGCACCGGGGAGCTGTTTTTT	CASSLNAGGTGELFF
NA	NA	TRBV28	TRBJ1-5	TGTGCCAGCAGTTCAGGGGTAGGACCGCGTCAGCCCCAGCATTTT	CASSSGVGPRQPQHF
TRBD2	once	TRBV6-6	TRBJ2-5	TGTGCCAGCAGTTCCCACGGGGGGACGACCCAGTACTTC	CASSSHGGTTQYF
TRBD1	NA	TRBV5-1	TRBJ1-3	TGCGCCAGCAGCTCGGGACAGACATCTGGAAACACCATATATTTT	CASSSGQTSGNTIYF
TRBD2	NA	TRBV24-1	TRBJ2-5	TGTGCCACCAGTCCGACTGGACTAGCGGGAGGGGAGACCCAGTACTTC	CATSPTGLAGGETQYF
NA	few	TRBV15	TRBJ1-1	TGTGCCACCAGCACAGGTCTCGATTACACTGAAGCTTTCTTT	CATSTGLDYTEAFF
NA	many	TRBV5-1	TRBJ2-5	TGCGCCAGCAGCTTGGGGGGGTTTGGGGAGACCCAGTACTTC	CASSLGGFGETQYF
NA	many	TRBV20-1	TRBJ1-6	TGCAGTGCTCACACAAGCTCCTATAATTCACCCCTCCACTTT	CSAHTSSYNSPLHF
TRBD1	once	TRBV10-3	TRBJ1-1	TGTGCCATCAGTGAGAACCGGGACAGCCAAGCTTTCTTT	CAISENRDSQAFF
TRBD1	few	TRBV20-1	TRBJ1-5	TGCAGTGCTGGGGGGGCGGACAGGGGGGAGCCCCAGCATTTT	CSAGGADRGEPQHF
NA	few	TRBV6-1	TRBJ2-5	TGTGCCAGCAGTTTATCGTCGGGCGGCCGAGGGGCCCAGTACTTC	CASSLSSGGRGAQYF
NA	many	TRBV10-3	TRBJ1-2	TGTGCCATCACTGCTTCGGTACAGGGTAACTATGGCTACACCTTC	CAITASVQGNYGYTF
NA	NA	TRBV4-1	TRBJ1-3	TGCGCCAGCAGCCAAGGCGAGGCCTCTGGAAACACCATATATTTT	CASSQGEASGNTIYF
TRBD1	NA	TRBV2	TRBJ2-7	TGTGCCAGCAACAACCGGGACAGGGACTCCGAGCAGTACTTC	CASNNRDRDSEQYF
TRBD1	NA	TRBV13	TRBJ1-2	TGTGCCAGCACTCCGGGACAGGGACCTGCTAACTATGGCTACACCTTC	CASTPGQGPANYGYTF
NA	NA	TRBV7-9	TRBJ1-1	TGTGCCAGCAGCACTCCTAGCAGGGATGGAGCTTTCTTT	CASSTPSRDGAFF
TRBD1	NA	TRBV20-1	TRBJ2-6	TGCAGTGGGGGACAGGGGGCAGGAGGGGCCAACGTCCTGACTTTC	CSGGQGAGGANVLTF
NA	many	TRBV6-5	TRBJ1-2	TGTGCCAGCAGTTACCGGGATCTCTATGGCTACACCTTC	CASSYRDLYGYTF
NA	NA	TRBV7-9	TRBJ2-7	TGTGCCAGCAGCTTAACCGGGACTCCGCTCTCCTACGAGCGGTACTTC	CASSLTGTPLSYERYF
NA	NA	TRBV7-2	TRBJ1-6	TGTGCCAGCAGCCCACTGACTCCTAATTCACCCCTCCACTTT	CASSPLTPNSPLHF
TRBD1	NA	TRBV12-3/TRBV12-4	TRBJ1-6	TGTGCCAGCAGTTTAGCGGGAGACAGGGATCAGCCCCTCCACTTT	CASSLAGDRDQPLHF
NA	many	TRBV11-1	TRBJ2-5	TGTGCCAGCAGCCCGCGGATCCAAGAGACCCAGTACTTC	CASSPRIQETQYF
NA	NA	TRBV10-3	TRBJ2-5	TGTGCCACAAAGGGGGCGGGGGAGACCCAGTACTTC	CATKGAGETQYF
TRBD1	many	TRBV29-1	TRBJ1-1	TGCAGCGTTGAGAGGGACATCCTTGCAGGGGGTTTCTTT	CSVERDILAGGFF
TRBD2	many	TRBV7-2	TRBJ2-2	TGTGCCAGCAGCCGGGGACTAGCAGGCGGGGAGCTGTTTTTT	CASSRGLAGGELFF
NA	NA	TRBV10-3	TRBJ1-5	TGTGCCATCAGTGATCCCCGACGGTCTTCTGGGGCCAACGTCCCTTGTATACTACTGGCACAGCATTTT	CAISDPRRSSGANVPCILLAQHF
TRBD1	NA	TRBV19	TRBJ1-2	TGTGCCAGTAGTACCGGGACAGGGGGCTTCTATGGCTACACCTTC	CASSTGTGGFYGYTF
TRBD2	many	TRBV20-1	TRBJ2-7	TGCAGTGCTAGAGTTCCGACTAGCGGGAGTTTCGACGAGCAGTACTTC	CSARVPTSGSFDEQYF
NA	once	TRBV14	TRBJ1-1	TGTGCCAGCAGCCACTTGGCCGTCGGAACTGAAGCTTTCTTT	CASSHLAVGTEAFF
TRBD2	NA	TRBV29-1	TRBJ2-7	TGCAGCGTTGAAGGTGTTGCGGGAGTATTGGTCGAGCAGTACTTC	CSVEGVAGVLVEQYF
NA	few	TRBV30	TRBJ1-2	TGTGCCTGGAGTGTACCTGGAAGGGATGGCTACACCTTC	CAWSVPGRDGYTF
NA	NA	TRBV7-8	TRBJ2-7	TGTGCCAGCGGGCTAGCCGAAACCTACGAGCAGTACTTC	CASGLAETYEQYF
NA	NA	TRBV10-3	TRBJ1-2	TGTGCCATCAGTGAGCCGGACAGTTGGAGCTATGGCTACACCTTC	CAISEPDSWSYGYTF
TRBD2	NA	TRBV29-1	TRBJ2-2	TGCAGCGTTCAGCGGGGGCTCGGCGGGGAGCTGTTTTTT	CSVQRGLGGELFF
NA	NA	TRBV2	TRBJ2-6	TGTGCCAGCAGTGAAATTGGGGCCGGGGCCAACGTCCTGACTTTC	CASSEIGAGANVLTF
TRBD2	many	TRBV7-9	TRBJ2-5	TGTGCCAGCAGCTCGGGAGGATTGTTGTTCGAGACCCAGTACTTC	CASSSGGLLFETQYF
NA	many	TRBV24-1	TRBJ1-1	TGTGCCACCAGTGATTCTCGCTTGGGGCACACTGAAGCTTTCTTT	CATSDSRLGHTEAFF
NA	many	TRBV7-3	TRBJ2-3	TGTGCCAGCAGCCCGGGTCGCATCGGCACAGATACGCAGTATTTT	CASSPGRIGTDTQYF
NA	many	TRBV4-3	TRBJ2-7	TGCGCCAGCAGCCGGAATCAGGGACCTTACGAGCAGTACTTC	CASSRNQGPYEQYF
TRBD1	NA	TRBV10-3	TRBJ1-2	TGTGCCATCAGTCCCGGAATGACAGGGGCCTATGGCTACACCTTC	CAISPGMTGAYGYTF
NA	many	TRBV20-1	TRBJ1-2	TGCAGTGCTACCCGGGACACTTCCGGGGACGATGGCTACACCTTC	CSATRDTSGDDGYTF
NA	NA	TRBV27	TRBJ1-3	TGTGCCAGCAGTACCGACGGACAGCTTGGAAACACCATATATTTT	CASSTDGQLGNTIYF
TRBD1	NA	TRBV24-1	TRBJ2-5	TGTGCCACCAGTGAATCCGGGACAGGGGGCGAAGAGACCCAGTACTTC	CATSESGTGGEETQYF
NA	NA	TRBV9	TRBJ2-1	TGTGCCAGCAGCGCCTTTTCGGGGCAGCCCTACAATGAGCAGTTCTTC	CASSAFSGQPYNEQFF
NA	many	TRBV10-3	TRBJ1-2	TGTGCCATCAGTGAGCTGAGCTCCGGCGGCTACACCTTC	CAISELSSGGYTF
TRBD1	NA	TRBV20-1	TRBJ2-7	TGCAGTGCTAGACATGGACAGGCCGGGGTGAACTACGAGCAGTACTTC	CSARHGQAGVNYEQYF
NA	few	TRBV10-3	TRBJ2-7	TGTGCCATCAGTGGGGGGCCCGAGCAGTACTTC	CAISGGPEQYF
NA	many	TRBV11-2	TRBJ1-1	TGTGCCAGCAGCCTGGGGTTCGGCACTGAAGCTTTCTTT	CASSLGFGTEAFF
NA	many	TRBV7-9	TRBJ1-3	TGTGCCAGCAGCGCCCCGGGGAGCTCTGGAAACACCATATATTTT	CASSAPGSSGNTIYF